These T cell receptor beta chains were read from a single sample in a study of CD8+ T cells in alopecia areata. Produced via immunoSEQ multiplex PCR; TCRdb's table is partial and in-frame only. The sample records some 200,000 clones, roughly three fifths being singletons. Sequenced sample: CD8+ T cells sorted from blood. The receptors here all came from a human donor in good health. CDR3s include the opening cysteine and the closing phenylalanine or tryptophan. The order of the fields is V gene, D gene, clone size, J gene, CDR3 DNA, CDR3 protein. The D gene is left open where the match is weak. Only some rows state a clone size, as once, few, many or a class for expanded clones.

>TRBV4-1|NA|NA|TRBJ2-1
TGCGCCAGCAGCCAAGAGGGCGGGGTCGCTGAGCAGTTCTTC
CASSQEGGVAEQFF
>TRBV15|NA|NA|TRBJ1-1
TGTGCCACCAGCGAGGGACTGCTGAACACTGAAGCTTTCTTT
CATSEGLLNTEAFF
>TRBV4-2|TRBD2|few|TRBJ2-3
TGTGCCAGCAGCCAAGAGCCAGCGGGGGTCGTTGGACCAGTCGTGCAGTATTTT
CASSQEPAGVVGPVVQYF
>TRBV4-1|NA|NA|TRBJ1-1
TGCGCCAGCAGCCAGGCAGCCCTGGGGACTGAAGCTTTCTTT
CASSQAALGTEAFF
>TRBV19|NA|NA|TRBJ1-1
TGTGCCAGTAGTATACGGAGTGGCAGGGTGAACACTGAAGCTTTCTTT
CASSIRSGRVNTEAFF
>TRBV2|NA|NA|TRBJ1-2
TGTGCCAGCACAGAGGGGAACTATGGCTACACCTTC
CASTEGNYGYTF
>TRBV6-5|NA|NA|TRBJ1-2
TGTGCCAGCAGTTACTCGGAAACCTCTAACTATGGCTACACCTTC
CASSYSETSNYGYTF
>TRBV29-1|NA|few|TRBJ2-3
TGCAGCGGTGCTCCAGCGGCCTTCACAGATACGCAGTATTTT
CSGAPAAFTDTQYF
>TRBV25-1|NA|NA|TRBJ1-2
TGTGCCAGCAGTGGGAATAGCCATGGCTACACCTTC
CASSGNSHGYTF
>TRBV4-1|NA|NA|TRBJ1-2
TGCGCCAGCAGCCAAGTGACACGCTCGCATGGCTACACCTTC
CASSQVTRSHGYTF
>TRBV12-5|NA|NA|TRBJ2-7
TGTGCTAGTGGTTTGACTCAGACAGGAGCAATATACGAGCAGTACTTC
CASGLTQTGAIYEQYF
>TRBV30|NA|NA|TRBJ1-5
TGTGCCTGGAGTGCCGCAGGGGATAGCAATCAGCCCCAGCATTTT
CAWSAAGDSNQPQHF
>TRBV27|NA|NA|TRBJ2-1
TGTGCCAGCAGTTTATCGGGGTGGTCCAATGAGCAGTTCTTC
CASSLSGWSNEQFF
>TRBV20-1|NA|NA|TRBJ1-6
TGCAGTGTCGGGTTCAATTCGCCCCTCCACTTT
CSVGFNSPLHF
>TRBV29-1|TRBD2|NA|TRBJ2-1
TGCAGCGTTGATTGGGGGGGGTACAATGAGCAGTTCTTC
CSVDWGGYNEQFF
>TRBV7-9|NA|NA|TRBJ2-7
TGTGCCAGCAGCCCTCACTACGAGCAGTACTTC
CASSPHYEQYF
>TRBV29-1|NA|NA|TRBJ2-5
TGCAGCGTTCCCGCCTTTAGGGGTGCGCAAGAGACCCAGTACTTC
CSVPAFRGAQETQYF
>TRBV11-2|NA|NA|TRBJ2-7
TGCGCCAGCAGCCAAGATCTGGCGCAAACTTCCTACGAGCAGTACTTC
CASSQDLAQTSYEQYF
>TRBV29-1|NA|NA|TRBJ1-2
TGCAGCGCTCCGACAGAACATGGCTACACCTTC
CSAPTEHGYTF
>TRBV18|NA|NA|TRBJ2-7
TGTGCCAGCTCACCAGACACCTACGAGCAGTACTTC
CASSPDTYEQYF
>TRBV5-4|NA|NA|TRBJ1-4
TGTGCCAGCAGCTCCCCGGGAGGGGCTAATGAAAAACTGTTTTTT
CASSSPGGANEKLFF